This TCR beta chain was recorded in a study of blood T cell repertoires in COVID-19. Profiling relied on immunoSEQ multiplex PCR, and the TCRdb table lists in-frame clones only, not all of them. The sample yields about 260,000 clones, approximately 90% seen once. The V end was cut by 5 bases, the J end by 5 bases, with 9 bases between. The CDR3 totals 12 residues. Germline V gene lookup returns CDR1 LNHDA and CDR2 SQIVND (reference sequence). The sequenced sample consisted of PBMCs or T cells enriched from blood (not recorded which). The chain links TRBV19 to TRBJ2-5, with no clear D. The receptor comes from a man between 50 and 59 years old who had been exposed to COVID-19. CDR3: CASSLPAETQYF. The CDR3 nucleotides read TGTGCCAGTAGTCTCCCAGCGGAGACCCAGTACTTC.